The text below deals with one T cell receptor beta chain. Antigen unknown. This sample is part of a study of vaccination and CD4 T cells after COVID-19. Study-level results: A nonsignificant median increase from 21 to 38 SARS-CoV-2-reactive clonotypes was observed.

Sequence data for DNA of cultured CD4+ T cells were generated by the Oncomine TCR Beta short-read assay. From CD4+ T cells that had been cultured, genomic DNA was extracted. TCRdb reanalysed the PCR reads using MiXCR and keeps one entry per CDR3 protein. The sample includes around 11,000 distinct CDR3 sequences, roughly 82% seen only once; the top ten take approximately 16%. Treatment of the sample: approximately 9-day PBMC culture with coronavirus spike peptide pools or control peptides (ViraFEST assay). T cells were expanded with peptide pools, and expanded clonotypes were identified by TCR sequencing. The CDR3 loop spans 14 amino acids. Germline assignment: CDR1 SNHLY and CDR2 FYNNEI. V dropped 6 bases and J dropped 3 bases, with 12 bases sitting between them.

The chain combines TRBV2 with TRBJ1-5, with D tentatively TRBD1 (5 bases). Sequencing used CD4+ T cells from blood, cultured in vitro. This TCR derives from a human donor who had recovered from COVID-19. The CDR3, as DNA: TGTGCCAGCAGCCGGGACGGAAACAATCAGCCCCAGCATTTT. This codes for CASSRDGNNQPQHF.